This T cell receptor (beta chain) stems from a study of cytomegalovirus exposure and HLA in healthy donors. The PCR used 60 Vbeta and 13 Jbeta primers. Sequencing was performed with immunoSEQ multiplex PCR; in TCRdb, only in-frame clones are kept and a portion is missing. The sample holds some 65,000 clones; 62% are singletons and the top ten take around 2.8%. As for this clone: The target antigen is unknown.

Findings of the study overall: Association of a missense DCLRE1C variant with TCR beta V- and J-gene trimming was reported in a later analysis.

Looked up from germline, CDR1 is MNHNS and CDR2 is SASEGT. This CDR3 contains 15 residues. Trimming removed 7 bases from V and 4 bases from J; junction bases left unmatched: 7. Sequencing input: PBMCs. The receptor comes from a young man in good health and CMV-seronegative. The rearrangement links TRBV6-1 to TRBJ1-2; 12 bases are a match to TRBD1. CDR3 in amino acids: CASNPGQGASYGYTF. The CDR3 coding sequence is TGTGCCAGCAATCCGGGACAGGGGGCCTCCTATGGCTACACCTTC.